This paragraph reports one TCR beta chain. This clone's antigen is unknown. No much larger clonotype is one base removed from it; base qualities were not supplied. This entry is derived from a study of graft-versus-host responses after intestinal transplantation (dated by TCRdb to about 2021). In the study overall: Recipients received multivisceral, liver-intestinal, or isolated intestinal transplants. Rather than being sequenced by the commercial service, samples from a few later patients were sequenced in-house on an Illumina MiSeq and processed with MiXCR. After intestinal transplantation, graft-versus-host and host-versus-graft alloreactive T cell clones in the graft, circulation and bone marrow were tracked using bulk TCR-beta CDR3 sequencing. A cohort of fewer than 25 intestinal transplant recipients, including one retransplant, was enrolled, and a few patients lacking pretransplant specimens were excluded. Donor T cell macrochimerism was defined as a peak of at least 4% donor T cells among recipient peripheral blood mononuclear cells. Alloreactive clones were identified by sequencing pre-transplant mixed lymphocyte reaction products and comparing them with unstimulated pre-transplant donor and recipient T cells. All recipients received anti-thymocyte globulin induction followed by maintenance tacrolimus and steroids for 3 to 4 years.

Paper-wide results and their limitations: Conclusions were limited by the relatively low number and heterogeneity of intestinal transplant patients. GvH clones turned up in recipient bone marrow, with some appearing earlier in ileal mucosa or blood, a pattern consistent with an intestinal mucosal origin. Peak levels of circulating GvH clones were associated with declines in HvG clones early after transplant. In patients with donor T cell macrochimerism, the allografts had high GvH to HvG T cell clonal ratios.

The library was built by means of the immunoSEQ multiplex PCR assay. In most patients, genomic DNA was isolated using the Qiagen DNeasy Blood and Tissue Kit and sent frozen to Adaptive Biotechnologies for TCR sequencing. Adaptive Biotechnologies carried out high-throughput TCR-beta CDR3 sequencing of genomic DNA for most patients. The paper's processing steps were these. Adaptive's ImmunoSEQ software supplied the TCR sequencing data for 15 to 20 patients, while MiXCR and VDJtools were used to process a few other patients. CD4 versus CD8 sorting errors were corrected by removing sequences found in both subsets at a frequency ratio below 5:1. Because the origin of CDR3 nucleotide sequences shared between donor and recipient could not be assigned, those sequences were removed. At least 2-fold expansion over unstimulated cells and a minimum CFSE-low frequency of 0.002% (template counts) or 0.001% (read counts) were required for clones to be classified as alloreactive. Mappable clones were those detected in sequenced pre-transplant spleen, lymph node, or MLR CFSE-low populations of the donor or recipient. The cumulative frequency of alloreactive clones was calculated as a percentage of all sequences, weighted by copy number. TCRdb provides this immuneACCESS table in a form limited to in-frame rearrangements. Some clones are lacking; in checked studies, under half of them reflect an unresolved V gene, and why the rest are absent is not known. That table furnishes V, J and clone size, whereas the DNA furnished D and trimming. The sample records tens of thousands of clones, about 95% of which are singletons. Together, the top ten hold around 0.22% of the sample.

CDR1 and CDR2 are read off the germline V gene as MNHNS and SASEGT. Reading from cysteine to phenylalanine, the CDR3 counts 14 amino acids. Of the read, only the CDR3 DNA is kept; its 42 bases are in frame from base 1. At the junction V is shortened by 10 bases and J by 5 bases; bases outside the gene matches: 10. The sample's time point label, decoded: cells obtained before transplantation from donor or recipient. CD3+CD4+ and CD3+CD8+ populations were FACS-sorted from unstimulated pre-transplant donor and recipient cells taken from spleen or lymph nodes. The chain joins TRBV6-1 to TRBJ2-7; TRBD2 aligns with 11 central bases. The sequence was obtained from a human donor who was the organ donor for an intestinal transplant. The sample was unstimulated CD8+ T cells sorted from spleen or lymph node cells, taken before transplant. The CDR3 protein sequence reads: CATILAGAPDEQYF. The bases read TGTGCCACCATACTAGCGGGGGCACCGGACGAGCAGTACTTC.